Each of the 16 T cell receptor beta chains below was sequenced from the same sample in a study of tumor-infiltrating lymphocytes in localized non-small cell lung cancer. Method: immunoSEQ multiplex PCR; TCRdb's copy keeps in-frame clones and lacks some. The sample records approximately 11,000 clones, around 57% being singletons. The sample was lung tumor tissue. The receptors come from a human donor with non-small cell lung cancer.

The rearrangement joins TRBV7-2 to TRBJ1-3; D unresolved. This CDR3 comprises 15 residues. Germline CDR1 reads SGHTA; CDR2 reads FQGNSA. V lost 5 bases and J lost 1, with 12 bases in between. The CDR3 protein is CASSQNAGSGNTIYF. The CDR3 nucleotides read TGTGCCAGCAGCCAGAATGCGGGGTCTGGAAACACCATATATTTT.

The rearrangement links TRBV18 to TRBJ2-7, with TRBD1 identical over 8 bases. The CDR3 spans 14 residues. Per germline, CDR1 KGHSH and CDR2 LQKENI. The V segment lost 4 bases and the J segment 3 bases; nucleotides outside the gene matches: 5. The CDR3 spells CASSHRDRSYEQYF. The CDR3 DNA follows: TGTGCCAGCTCACACCGGGACAGGAGCTACGAGCAGTACTTC.

The chain has TRBV5-4 and TRBJ2-1; no definite D call. The ends were cut back, 4 bases at V and 6 bases at J, with 11 bases in the middle. This CDR3 is built from 13 residues. Germline V gene data show CDR1 as SGHNT and CDR2 as YYREEE (reference sequence). CDR3 region: CASSEIPRNEQFF. The CDR3, as DNA: TGTGCCAGCAGCGAGATTCCCCGCAATGAGCAGTTCTTC.

The rearrangement uses TRBV30 and TRBJ1-1; no clear D. CDR3 length: 13 residues. Deletions cut 1 base from V and 5 bases from J, with 11 bases between. Germline CDR1 GTSNPN, CDR2 SVGIG (reference sequence). CDR3 loop: CAWSGRFGTEAFF. CDR3 nucleotide sequence: TGTGCCTGGAGTGGGCGTTTCGGAACTGAAGCTTTCTTT.

The rearrangement uses TRBV7-2 and TRBJ1-5, with D hard to call. Trimming cost V 5 bases and J 3 bases, with 8 bases left between them. The CDR3 totals 13 residues. The germline CDR1 and CDR2 sequences are SGHTA and FQGNSA. The CDR3 DNA is TGTGCCAGCAGCCGAAACCTCAATCAGCCCCAGCATTTT. Protein product: CASSRNLNQPQHF.

The chain uses TRBV4-3 and TRBJ1-5, with 7 bases lining up with TRBD1. The CDR3 covers 16 residues. After removal of 0 bases from V and 5 bases from J, the junction contained 7 bases not matched to a gene. CDR1 and CDR2 (germline): LGHNA, YSLEER. The CDR3 DNA reads as TGCGCCAGCAGCCAAGATCTCGGGGACAGTTATCAGCCCCAGCATTTT. Translating gives CASSQDLGDSYQPQHF.

In its sample, this clone is medium-sized. The J gene is TRBJ1-5, the V gene TRBV29-1, with D possibly matching TRBD1 (5 bases). V was cut by 3 bases and J by 4 bases, with 10 bases left in between. The CDR3 runs to 13 residues. Germline V lookup: CDR1 SQVTM, CDR2 ANQGSEA. The CDR3 DNA sequence: TGCAGCGTTGAGGTGGCAGGGAATCAGCCCCAGCATTTT. Protein sequence: CSVEVAGNQPQHF.

The rearrangement uses TRBV6-6 and TRBJ2-3; no firm D call. Germline CDR1 MNHNY, CDR2 SVGAGI (reference sequence). Trimming shortened V by 6 bases and J by 0 bases, and 13 bases separated the two germline ends. CDR3 length: 15 residues. This chain's CDR3 is CASSRSTGSTDTQYF. DNA of the CDR3: TGTGCCAGCAGCCGCTCAACCGGGAGCACAGATACGCAGTATTTT.

This chain connects TRBV7-2 to TRBJ2-3; D ambiguous. This CDR3 spans 14 amino acids. V lost 6 bases and J lost 4, with 14 bases in between. CDR1 is SGHTA, CDR2 FQGNSA, per germline. The CDR3 nucleotides read TGTGCCAGCAGTAATTTTCCCCGGTCAGATACGCAGTATTTT. This sequence encodes CASSNFPRSDTQYF.

The genes are TRBV30 and TRBJ1-2, with a possible D match to TRBD1 (5 bases). Trimming shortened V by 1 base and J by 3 bases, and 9 bases separated the two germline ends. The CDR3 extends over 13 amino acids. Germline lookup yields CDR1 GTSNPN and CDR2 SVGIG (reference sequence). CDR3 in amino acids: CAWSAGLHYGYTF. Written as DNA, the CDR3 is TGTGCCTGGAGTGCGGGACTACACTATGGCTACACCTTC.

This chain joins TRBV7-9 and TRBJ1-1; D ambiguous. This CDR3 has 12 residues. Germline values: CDR1 SEHNR, CDR2 FQNEAQ (reference sequence). The V end lost 7 bases, the J end lost 0 bases, and 6 bases lay between the germline ends. CDR3 DNA: TGTGCCAGCACCGTAGTGAACACTGAAGCTTTCTTT. Residues: CASTVVNTEAFF. The entire variable domain, with the rest obtained from reference TRBV7-9 and TRBJ1-1, is as follows: DTGVSQNPRHKITKRGQNVTFRCDPISEHNRLYWYRQTLGQGPEFLTYFQNEAQLEKSRLLSDRFSAERPKGSFSTLEIQRTEQGDSAMYLCASTVVNTEAFFGQGTRLTVV.

By share, this clone ranks as medium-sized. The chain joins TRBV19 to TRBJ2-5, with TRBD1 identical over 10 bases. The CDR3 has 13 residues. Looked up from germline, CDR1 is LNHDA and CDR2 is SQIVND (reference sequence). Trimming at V came to 6 bases and at J to 7 bases, leaving 5 bases not matched to a gene. CDR3 sequence (DNA): TGTGCCAGTAGCGACAGGGGGCTCGCGACCCAGTACTTC. Translating it yields CASSDRGLATQYF.

The CDR3 region has the DNA TGCGCCAGCAGCTTGTTGGGGGGGGTCACAGATACGCAGTATTTT. It translates to CASSLLGGVTDTQYF. The rearrangement links TRBV5-1 to TRBJ2-3; 7 positions agree with TRBD2. CDR3 length: 15 residues. CDR1 and CDR2 (germline): SGHRS, YFSETQ. V was pared by 1 base and J by 2 bases, with 4 bases of the junction left unmatched. Full variable domain (outside the CDR3, taken from reference TRBV5-1 and TRBJ2-3): KAGVTQTPRYLIKTRGQQVTLSCSPISGHRSVSWYQQTPGQGLQFLFEYFSETQRNKGNFPGRFSGRQFSNSRSEMNVSTLELGDSALYLCASSLLGGVTDTQYFGPGTRLTVL.

Written as DNA, the CDR3 is TGTGCCAGCAGCTTAGCGGGGGGGGTAGATACGCAGTATTTT. Encoded protein: CASSLAGGVDTQYF. The rearrangement links TRBV7-2 to TRBJ2-3; TRBD2 matches at 7 bases. Germline V CDR1 and CDR2: SGHTA, FQGNSA. This CDR3 comprises 14 residues. Trimming cost V 0 bases and J 5 bases; bases outside gene matches: 2.

The genes are TRBV7-2 and TRBJ2-7; D gene uncertain. V was pared by 5 bases and J by 3 bases, with 11 bases between. This CDR3 spans 13 amino acids. Germline CDR1 and CDR2: SGHTA and FQGNSA. The CDR3 here is CASSPTSNYEQYF. The CDR3 bases are TGTGCCAGCAGCCCCACGTCGAACTACGAGCAGTACTTC.

In nucleotides, the CDR3 is TGTGCCAGCAGGGCGGAAGTTCGTAGCAATCAGCCCCAGCATTTT. This sequence encodes CASRAEVRSNQPQHF. The chain couples TRBV6-5 to TRBJ1-5; the D is unclear. The V gene lost 6 bases and the J gene lost 0 bases, with 12 bases spanning the gap. Looked up from germline, CDR1 is MNHEY and CDR2 is SVGAGI. CDR3 length equals 15 residues.